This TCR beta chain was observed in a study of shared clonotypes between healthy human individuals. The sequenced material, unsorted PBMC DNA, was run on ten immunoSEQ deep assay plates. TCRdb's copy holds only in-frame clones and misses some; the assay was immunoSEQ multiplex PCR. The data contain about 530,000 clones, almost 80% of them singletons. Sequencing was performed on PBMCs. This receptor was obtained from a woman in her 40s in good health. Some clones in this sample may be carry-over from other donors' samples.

CDR3 coding DNA: TGCGCCAGCAGCTTGGCCGAGGGGCTCAGAGTGGGCATGGGGAAACCCACAGATACGCAGTATTTT. Its protein product is CASSLAEGLRVGMGKPTDTQYF. The chain combines TRBV5-1 with TRBJ2-3; D possibly uses TRBD1 or TRBD2 (5 bases each). The CDR3 extends over 22 amino acids. Germline CDR1 and CDR2: SGHRS and YFSETQ. Deletions cut 0 bases from V and 2 bases from J, with 31 bases between.